The TCR beta chain under discussion was sequenced for a study of blood T cell repertoires in COVID-19. Study information: From the United States, Italy and Spain came samples of acute and convalescent COVID-19. T cells, B-cell-depleted T cells, or PBMCs supplied cDNA or gDNA.

Study processing details: Amplifying reference gene primers gave estimates of nucleated cell counts. The table came from immunoSEQ multiplex PCR; TCRdb's copy has only in-frame clones and leaves some out. The V and J calls and the clone size are those of that table, but D and trimming were determined from the DNA. The sample lists 7,900 or so clones; around 80% were seen once. Germline V CDR1 and CDR2: SGDLS, YYNGEE. V shed 0 bases and J shed 9 bases, with 16 bases lying between them. The CDR3 loop spans 14 amino acids. The chain couples TRBV9 to TRBJ2-7; D may be TRBD2 (7 bases). The sequenced material came from peripheral blood. The TCR comes from a human donor in a cohort sampled during active COVID-19. The CDR3, as DNA: TGTGCCAGCAGCGTAGGGGGGGGCGCCGAATCGCAGTACTTC. It codes for CASSVGGGAESQYF.